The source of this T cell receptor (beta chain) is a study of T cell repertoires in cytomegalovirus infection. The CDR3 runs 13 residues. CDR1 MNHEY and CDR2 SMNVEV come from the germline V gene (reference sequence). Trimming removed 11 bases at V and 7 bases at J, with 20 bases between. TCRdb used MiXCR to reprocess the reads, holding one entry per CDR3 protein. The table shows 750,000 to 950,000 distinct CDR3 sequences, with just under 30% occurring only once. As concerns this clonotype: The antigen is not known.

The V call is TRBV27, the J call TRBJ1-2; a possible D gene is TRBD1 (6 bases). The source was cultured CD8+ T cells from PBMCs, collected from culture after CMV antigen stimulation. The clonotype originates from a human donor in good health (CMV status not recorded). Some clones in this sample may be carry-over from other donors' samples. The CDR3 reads CAARGQGTGGYTF. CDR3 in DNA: TGTGCCGCTCGGGGGCAGGGGACGGGTGGCTACACCTTC.